The next 22 T cell receptor beta chains were all read from a single sample in a study of shared clonotypes between healthy human individuals. Generated by immunoSEQ multiplex PCR, the TCRdb table keeps only in-frame clones and is missing some. The data hold about 360,000 clones, with less than 75% observed a single time. Input material: memory CD4+ T cells sorted from blood. Specified subset: CD45RA-negative fraction. All receptors come from a man aged 30-40 years in good health.

The rearrangement links TRBV10-3 to TRBJ2-2; TRBD2 matches 7 bases. Germline V gives CDR1 ENHRY, CDR2 SYGVKD. The V segment lost 10 bases and the J segment 0 bases; nucleotides outside the gene matches: 11. CDR3 length equals 16 residues. Here the CDR3 reads CATEDSGRTNTGELFF. CDR3 DNA: TGTGCCACGGAAGATAGCGGGCGGACGAACACCGGGGAGCTGTTTTTT.

Concerning this clone itself: At one end the junction does not follow the germline gene, possibly because of a read error. This chain links TRBV5-1 with TRBJ2-2; 9 bases are a match to TRBD1. The CDR3 extends over 15 amino acids. Germline V CDR1 and CDR2: SGHRS, YFSETQ. The CDR3 loop is CASSLQGANPGELFF. CDR3 sequence (DNA): TGCGCCAGCAGCTTACAGGGGGCGAACCCCGGGGAGCTGTTTTTT.

The chain has TRBV14 and TRBJ2-2; 8 bases line up with TRBD1. CDR1 and CDR2 from the germline V gene are SGHDN and FVKESK. V lost 4 bases, J lost 4 bases, and 2 bases stayed unmatched. CDR3 length equals 14 residues. The CDR3 DNA follows: TGTGCCAGCAGCCGGGACAGGAGCACCGGGGAGCTGTTTTTT. Residues: CASSRDRSTGELFF.

The gene calls are TRBV7-6 and TRBJ1-3, with D possibly TRBD1 on 5 matching bases. V shed 1 base and J shed 2 bases, with 15 bases lying between them. The CDR3 sequence is 17 residues long. Germline lookup yields CDR1 SGHVS and CDR2 FNYEAQ. The CDR3 DNA reads as TGTGCCAGCAGCTTAGGGGCCGGGACTACCCCTGGAAACACCATATATTTT. Protein: CASSLGAGTTPGNTIYF. The full variable domain, its missing parts supplied by reference TRBV7-6 and TRBJ1-3, is GAGVSQSPRYKVTKRGQDVALRCDPISGHVSLYWYRQALGQGPEFLTYFNYEAQQDKSGLPNDRFSAERPEGSISTLTIQRTEQRDSAMYRCASSLGAGTTPGNTIYFGEGSWLTVV.

The chain links TRBV18 to TRBJ1-5, with TRBD1 matching 7 bases. V dropped 0 bases and J dropped 6; count of bases not matched to a gene: 5. Germline lookup yields CDR1 KGHSH and CDR2 LQKENI. This CDR3 is 15 amino acids long. In nucleotides, the CDR3 is TGTGCCAGCTCACCACCCGACAGGGTTGGTCAGCCCCAGCATTTT. The encoded protein is CASSPPDRVGQPQHF.

V usage is TRBV9 and J usage is TRBJ2-1; TRBD1 agrees at 8 bases. J was trimmed by 2 bases and V by 3 bases; bases with no gene match: 4. Germline assignment: CDR1 SGDLS and CDR2 YYNGEE. This CDR3 has 15 amino acids. The DNA of the CDR3 is TGTGCCAGCAGCGGTTGGACAGGGACCTACAATGAGCAGTTCTTC. It encodes CASSGWTGTYNEQFF.

The chain employs TRBV6-5 and TRBJ2-7; maybe TRBD2 (5 bases). V lost 0 bases to trimming and J lost 5 bases, with 8 bases between them. Germline V CDR1 and CDR2: MNHEY, SVGAGI. This CDR3 is built from 13 residues. The CDR3 loop reads CASSYSQEDEQYF. Written as DNA, the CDR3 is TGTGCCAGCAGTTACTCTCAGGAGGACGAGCAGTACTTC.

V and J are TRBV11-2 and TRBJ2-3; 10 bases agree with TRBD1. CDR1 SGHAT and CDR2 FQNNGV come from the germline V gene. The CDR3 is 17 residues long. V lost 3 bases to trimming and J lost 5 bases; unmatched junction nucleotides: 11. The CDR3 coding sequence is TGTGCCAGCAGCTTGAGTAGTTTCGGGACAGGGGTAGATACGCAGTATTTT. Translation gives CASSLSSFGTGVDTQYF. The full variable domain, in which reference TRBV11-2 and TRBJ2-3 provide the parts outside the CDR3, is EAGVAQSPRYKIIEKRQSVAFWCNPISGHATLYWYQQILGQGPKLLIQFQNNGVVDDSQLPKDRFSAERLKGVDSTLKIQPAKLEDSAVYLCASSLSSFGTGVDTQYFGPGTRLTVL.

J is TRBJ1-4 and V is TRBV19, with D perhaps matching TRBD1 (5 bases). CDR3 length: 15 amino acids. The ends were cut back, 8 bases at V and 3 bases at J, with 16 bases in the middle. Per the germline V gene, CDR1 is LNHDA and CDR2 is SQIVND (reference sequence). The CDR3 coding sequence is TGTGCCAGTGCAAATCCAGGGTCGGCTAATGAAAAACTGTTTTTT. Translating gives CASANPGSANEKLFF.

This chain connects TRBV15 to TRBJ1-1; D gene uncertain. The CDR3 contains 14 residues. The germline V gene encodes CDR1 LNHNV and CDR2 YYDKDF (reference sequence). V shed 0 bases and J shed 3 bases, with 8 bases lying between them. The CDR3 reads CATSRDKGYTEAFF. In DNA, the CDR3 is TGTGCCACCAGCAGAGATAAGGGTTACACTGAAGCTTTCTTT.

The genes are TRBV28 and TRBJ2-7; D unresolved. Per germline, CDR1 MDHEN and CDR2 SYDVKM. The CDR3 totals 13 residues. The V end lost 8 bases, the J end lost 5 bases, and 16 bases lay between the germline ends. CDR3 nucleotide sequence: TGTGCCAGCCGGTCTCCAGTCCCCCACGAGCAGTACTTC. This codes for CASRSPVPHEQYF.

The chain employs TRBV6-6 and TRBJ2-7, with a weak D call TRBD1 (5 bases). The V gene lost 0 bases and the J gene lost 10 bases, with 10 bases spanning the gap. The germline V gene has CDR1 MNHNY and CDR2 SVGAGI (reference sequence). This CDR3 contains 12 residues. The DNA of the CDR3 is TGTGCCAGCAGTTACTCCGAGCAGGGACAGTACTTC. Its protein is CASSYSEQGQYF.

The rearrangement uses TRBV5-1 and TRBJ2-1; maybe TRBD2 (6 bases). V lost 0 bases, J lost 7 bases, and 17 bases lay in between. The CDR3 extends over 16 amino acids. Per the germline V gene, CDR1 is SGHRS and CDR2 is YFSETQ. The CDR3 coding sequence is TGCGCCAGCAGCTTGGTAGCGAGTATTGGGGGGAATGAGCAGTTCTTC. It translates to CASSLVASIGGNEQFF.

The chain couples TRBV29-1 to TRBJ1-1; D may be TRBD1 (6 bases). With 7 bases removed from V and 4 bases from J, the gap between germline ends came to 16 bases. Germline loops: CDR1 SQVTM, CDR2 ANQGSEA. The CDR3 loop spans 13 amino acids. The DNA for the CDR3 is TGCAGCGCCTTAACAGGGCTTGGCACTGAAGCTTTCTTT. It codes for CSALTGLGTEAFF.

The chain couples TRBV14 to TRBJ2-1; D remains ambiguous. In germline, CDR1 is SGHDN, CDR2 FVKESK. Between the trimmed V and J ends, which lost 3 bases and 0 bases, there was a span of 9 bases. This CDR3 has 15 residues. The CDR3 reads CASSQLVSSYNEQFF. The CDR3, as DNA: TGTGCCAGCAGCCAGTTAGTTAGCTCCTACAATGAGCAGTTCTTC.

V usage is TRBV27 and J usage is TRBJ1-2, with D possibly matching TRBD1 (5 bases). Germline loops: CDR1 MNHEY, CDR2 SMNVEV (reference sequence). Trimming stripped 6 bases from V and 8 bases from J, with 16 bases between. This CDR3 is 13 amino acids long. The DNA for the CDR3 is TGTGCCAGCAGCTTCGATGAGACAGTCGGCTACACCTTC. Translated, it gives CASSFDETVGYTF.

The V and J genes are TRBV30 and TRBJ1-1; 10 bases match TRBD1. This CDR3 has 17 residues. V shed 1 base and J 1 base; nucleotides not matched to a gene: 9. CDR1 is GTSNPN, CDR2 SVGIG, per germline (reference sequence). The CDR3 nucleotides are TGTGCCTGGAGTGCCAAGACAGGGGGCGAGGGGAACACTGAAGCTTTCTTT. Protein product: CAWSAKTGGEGNTEAFF.

V is TRBV5-1 and J is TRBJ2-1, with D perhaps TRBD2 (6 bases). V lost 3 bases and J 2 bases, leaving 12 bases between the germline ends. The germline CDR1 and CDR2 sequences are SGHRS and YFSETQ. This CDR3 comprises 15 residues. In DNA form, the CDR3 reads TGCGCCAGCAGCTCCGGAGTAGCGGCCTACAATGAGCAGTTCTTC. Amino acids: CASSSGVAAYNEQFF.

The chain employs TRBV5-1 and TRBJ2-1, with TRBD2 matching over 8 bases. This CDR3 contains 13 residues. The V gene end was trimmed by 6 bases and the J gene end by 5 bases; junction bases not matched to a gene: 4. Looked up from germline, CDR1 is SGHRS and CDR2 is YFSETQ. The CDR3 DNA is TGCGCCAGCATGGGACTAGTCCACAATGAGCAGTTCTTC. Amino acid sequence: CASMGLVHNEQFF.

The rearrangement joins TRBV10-2 to TRBJ1-2; no clear D gene. The CDR3 has 15 amino acids. Germline V gene sequence: CDR1 WSHSY, CDR2 SAAADI. Trimming shortened V by 3 bases and J by 2 bases, and 13 bases separated the two germline ends. This CDR3 is CASSDSNDRNYGYTF. The CDR3 region has the DNA TGCGCCAGCAGTGACTCCAACGACCGCAACTATGGCTACACCTTC.

The chain combines TRBV18 with TRBJ2-7; D is undetermined. CDR1 is KGHSH, CDR2 LQKENI, per germline. Trimming cost V 6 bases and J 4 bases, with 19 bases left between them. The CDR3 spans 15 residues. CDR3 protein: CASSSMGERGYEQYF. The CDR3 nucleotides are TGTGCCAGCTCCTCCATGGGCGAGAGAGGTTACGAGCAGTACTTC. Variable domain in full (rest from reference TRBV18 and TRBJ2-7): NAGVMQNPRHLVRRRGQEARLRCSPMKGHSHVYWYRQLPEEGLKFMVYLQKENIIDESGMPKERFSAEFPKEGPSILRIQQVVRGDSAAYFCASSSMGERGYEQYFGPGTRLTVT.

This clone was recorded only once. This chain connects TRBV5-8 to TRBJ2-5, with 7 bases matching TRBD2. The CDR3 is 19 residues long. V was pared by 3 bases and J by 1 base, with 18 bases of the junction left unmatched. Germline V lookup: CDR1 SGHTS, CDR2 YDEGEE. In DNA, the CDR3 is TGTGCCAGCAGCTGGGGGAGAGGAGGAGCGGGGAACCTCCAAGAGACCCAGTACTTC. Its protein is CASSWGRGGAGNLQETQYF.